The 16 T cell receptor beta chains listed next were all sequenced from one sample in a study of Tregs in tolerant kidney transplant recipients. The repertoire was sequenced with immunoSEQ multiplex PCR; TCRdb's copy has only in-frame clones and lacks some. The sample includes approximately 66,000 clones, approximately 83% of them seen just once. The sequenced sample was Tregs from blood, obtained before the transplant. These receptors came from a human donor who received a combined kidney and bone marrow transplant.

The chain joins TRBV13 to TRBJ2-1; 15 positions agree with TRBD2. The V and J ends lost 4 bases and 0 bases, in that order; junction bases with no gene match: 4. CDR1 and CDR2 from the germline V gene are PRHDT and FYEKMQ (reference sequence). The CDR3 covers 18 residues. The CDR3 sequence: CASSSRTSGGVSYNEQFF. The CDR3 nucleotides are TGTGCCAGCAGCTCCCGGACTAGCGGGGGGGTCTCCTACAATGAGCAGTTCTTC.

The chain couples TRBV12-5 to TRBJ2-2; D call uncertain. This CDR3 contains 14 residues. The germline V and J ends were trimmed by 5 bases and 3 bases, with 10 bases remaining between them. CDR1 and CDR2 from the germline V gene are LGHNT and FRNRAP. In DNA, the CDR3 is TGTGCTAGTGGTATACAGCCGGACACCGGGGAGCTGTTTTTT. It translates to CASGIQPDTGELFF.

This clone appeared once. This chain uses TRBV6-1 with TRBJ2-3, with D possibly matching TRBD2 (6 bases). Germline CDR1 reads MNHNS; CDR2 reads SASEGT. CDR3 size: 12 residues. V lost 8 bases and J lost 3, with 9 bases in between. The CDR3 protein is CASRGSTDTQYF. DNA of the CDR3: TGTGCCAGCCGGGGGTCGACAGATACGCAGTATTTT.

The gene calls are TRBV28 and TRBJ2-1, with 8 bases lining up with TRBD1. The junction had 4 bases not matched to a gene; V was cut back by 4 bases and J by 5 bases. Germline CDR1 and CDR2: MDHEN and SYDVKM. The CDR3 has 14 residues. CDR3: CASSSGGGHNEQFF. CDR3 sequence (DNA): TGTGCCAGCAGTTCAGGGGGCGGCCACAATGAGCAGTTCTTC.

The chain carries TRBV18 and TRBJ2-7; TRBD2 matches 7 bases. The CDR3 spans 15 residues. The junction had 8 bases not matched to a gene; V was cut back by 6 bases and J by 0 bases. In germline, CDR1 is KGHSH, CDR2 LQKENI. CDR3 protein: CASSPSGIPSYEQYF. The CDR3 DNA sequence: TGTGCCAGCTCCCCTAGCGGAATCCCCTCCTACGAGCAGTACTTC.

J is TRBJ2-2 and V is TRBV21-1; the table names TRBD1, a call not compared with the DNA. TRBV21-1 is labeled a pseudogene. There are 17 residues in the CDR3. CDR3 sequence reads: CASSKSTGRRDTGELFF. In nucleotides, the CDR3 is TGTGCCAGCAGCAAAAGTACAGGCAGACGCGACACCGGGGAGCTGTTTTTT.

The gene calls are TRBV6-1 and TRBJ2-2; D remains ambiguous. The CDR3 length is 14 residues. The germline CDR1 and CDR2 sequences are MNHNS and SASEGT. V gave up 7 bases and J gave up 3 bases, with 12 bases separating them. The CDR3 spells CASTKDGHTGELFF. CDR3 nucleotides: TGTGCCAGCACTAAAGATGGGCACACCGGGGAGCTGTTTTTT.

CDR3 bases: TGTGCCAGTAGCTCCTTGGGGGCAGGGCGTTATGGCTACACCTTC. Translation gives CASSSLGAGRYGYTF. The chain employs TRBV19 and TRBJ1-2; the D gene is possibly TRBD1 (6 bases). Per the germline V gene, CDR1 is LNHDA and CDR2 is SQIVND (reference sequence). The germline V and J ends were trimmed by 6 bases and 5 bases, with 19 bases remaining between them. This CDR3 comprises 15 residues.

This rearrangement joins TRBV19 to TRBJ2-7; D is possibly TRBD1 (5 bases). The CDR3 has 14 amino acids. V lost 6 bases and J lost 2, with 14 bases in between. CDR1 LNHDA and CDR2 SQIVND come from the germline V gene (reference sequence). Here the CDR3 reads CASSPRQGPYEQYF. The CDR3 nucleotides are TGTGCCAGTAGCCCCCGGCAGGGCCCCTACGAGCAGTACTTC.

CDR3 amino acids: CASSFLRGGGETQYF. The DNA of the CDR3 is TGTGCCAGCAGCTTCCTAAGAGGGGGCGGAGAGACCCAGTACTTC. This sequence joins TRBV7-2 and TRBJ2-5; TRBD1 matches 7 bases. Per the germline V gene, CDR1 is SGHTA and CDR2 is FQGNSA. After removal of 3 bases from V and 4 bases from J, the junction contained 8 bases not matched to a gene. The CDR3 has 15 residues.

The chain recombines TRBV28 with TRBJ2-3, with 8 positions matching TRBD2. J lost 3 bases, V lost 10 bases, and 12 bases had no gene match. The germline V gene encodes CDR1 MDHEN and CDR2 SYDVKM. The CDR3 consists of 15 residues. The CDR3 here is CATSVGTSVTDTQYF. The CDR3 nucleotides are TGTGCCACCTCCGTCGGGACTAGTGTGACAGATACGCAGTATTTT.

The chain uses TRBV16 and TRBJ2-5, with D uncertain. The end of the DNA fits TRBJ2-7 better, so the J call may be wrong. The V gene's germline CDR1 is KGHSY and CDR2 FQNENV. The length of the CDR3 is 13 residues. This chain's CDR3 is CASSQFDVYEQYF. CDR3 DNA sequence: TGTGCCAGCAGCCAATTTGATGTCTACGAGCAGTACTTC.

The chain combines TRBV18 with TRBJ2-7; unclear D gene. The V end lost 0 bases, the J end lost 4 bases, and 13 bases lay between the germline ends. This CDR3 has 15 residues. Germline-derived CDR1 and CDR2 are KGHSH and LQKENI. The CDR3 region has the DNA TGTGCCAGCTCACCACCGGGCAGATCCCTATACGAGCAGTACTTC. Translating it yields CASSPPGRSLYEQYF.

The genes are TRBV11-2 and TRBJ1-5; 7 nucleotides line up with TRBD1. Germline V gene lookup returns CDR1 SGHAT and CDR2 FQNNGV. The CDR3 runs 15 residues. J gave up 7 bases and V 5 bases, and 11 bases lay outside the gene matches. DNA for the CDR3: TGTGCCAGCAGCCCCGGGAGGGGGCAGAAGCAGCCCCAGCATTTT. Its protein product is CASSPGRGQKQPQHF.

The CDR3 sequence: CASSLPGREAFF. CDR3 sequence (DNA): TGTGCCAGCAGCTTACCGGGACGTGAAGCTTTCTTT. V usage is TRBV11-3 and J usage is TRBJ1-1; a weak D match, TRBD1 (5 bases). The length of the CDR3 is 12 residues. V lost 2 bases to trimming and J lost 7 bases, with 8 bases between them. Germline-derived CDR1 and CDR2 are SGHNT and YENEEA.

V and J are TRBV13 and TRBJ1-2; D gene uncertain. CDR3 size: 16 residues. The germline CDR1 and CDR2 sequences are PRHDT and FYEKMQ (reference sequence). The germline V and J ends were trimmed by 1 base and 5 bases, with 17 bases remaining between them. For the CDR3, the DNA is TGTGCCAGCAGCTTAGCCCACCGAGCAGGCGGGTATGGCTACACCTTC. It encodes CASSLAHRAGGYGYTF.